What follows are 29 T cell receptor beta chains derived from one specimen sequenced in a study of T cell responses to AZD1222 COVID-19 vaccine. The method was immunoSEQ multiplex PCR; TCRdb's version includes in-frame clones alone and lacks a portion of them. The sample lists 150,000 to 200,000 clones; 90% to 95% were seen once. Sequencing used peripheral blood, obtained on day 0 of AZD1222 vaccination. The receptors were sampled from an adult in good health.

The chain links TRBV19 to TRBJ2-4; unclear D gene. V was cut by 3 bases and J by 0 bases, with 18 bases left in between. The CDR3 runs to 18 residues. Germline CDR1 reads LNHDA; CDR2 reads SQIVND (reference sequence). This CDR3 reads CASSILKSGPVAKNIQYF. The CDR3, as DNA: TGTGCCAGTAGTATTCTTAAGTCCGGGCCTGTAGCCAAAAACATTCAGTACTTC.

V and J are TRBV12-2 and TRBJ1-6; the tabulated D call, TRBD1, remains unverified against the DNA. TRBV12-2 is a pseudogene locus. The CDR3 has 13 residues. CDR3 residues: CASRLEAGAPLHF. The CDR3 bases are TGTGCAAGTCGCTTAGAGGCAGGGGCACCCCTCCACTTT.

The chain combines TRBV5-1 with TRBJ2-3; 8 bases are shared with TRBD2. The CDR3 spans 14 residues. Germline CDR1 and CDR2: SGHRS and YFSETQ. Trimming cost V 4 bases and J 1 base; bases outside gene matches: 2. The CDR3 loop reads CASSTLAGTDTQYF. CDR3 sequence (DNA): TGCGCCAGCAGCACACTAGCGGGCACAGATACGCAGTATTTT.

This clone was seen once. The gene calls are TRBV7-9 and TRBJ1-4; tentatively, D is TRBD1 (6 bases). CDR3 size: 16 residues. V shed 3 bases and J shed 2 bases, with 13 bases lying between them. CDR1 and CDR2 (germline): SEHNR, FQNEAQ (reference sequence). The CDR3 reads CASSLGHDRTNEKLFF. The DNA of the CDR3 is TGTGCCAGCAGCTTGGGCCACGACAGGACTAATGAAAAACTGTTTTTT.

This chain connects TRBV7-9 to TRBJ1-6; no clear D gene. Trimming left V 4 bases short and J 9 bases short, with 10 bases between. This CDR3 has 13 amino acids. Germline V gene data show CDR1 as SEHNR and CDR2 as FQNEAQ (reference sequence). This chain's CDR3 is CASSSEGGSPLHF. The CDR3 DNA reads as TGTGCCAGCAGCTCGGAGGGTGGTTCACCCCTCCACTTT.

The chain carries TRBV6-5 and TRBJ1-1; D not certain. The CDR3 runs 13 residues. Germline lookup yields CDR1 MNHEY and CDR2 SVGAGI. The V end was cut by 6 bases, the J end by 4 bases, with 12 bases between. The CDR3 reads CASSRERGTEAFF. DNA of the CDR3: TGTGCCAGCAGCCGGGAGCGGGGCACTGAAGCTTTCTTT.

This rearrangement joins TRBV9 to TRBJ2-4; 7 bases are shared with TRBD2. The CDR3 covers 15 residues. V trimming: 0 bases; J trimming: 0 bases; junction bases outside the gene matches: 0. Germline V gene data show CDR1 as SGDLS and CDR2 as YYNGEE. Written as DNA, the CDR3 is TGTGCCAGCAGCGTAGCGGGAGGAGCCAAAAACATTCAGTACTTC. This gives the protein CASSVAGGAKNIQYF.

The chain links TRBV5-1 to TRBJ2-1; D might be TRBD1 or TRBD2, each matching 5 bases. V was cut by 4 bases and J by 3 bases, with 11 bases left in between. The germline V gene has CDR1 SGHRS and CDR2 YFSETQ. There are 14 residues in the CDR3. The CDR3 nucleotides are TGCGCCAGCAGCCTGAGGGGCGGCTACAATGAGCAGTTCTTC. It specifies CASSLRGGYNEQFF.

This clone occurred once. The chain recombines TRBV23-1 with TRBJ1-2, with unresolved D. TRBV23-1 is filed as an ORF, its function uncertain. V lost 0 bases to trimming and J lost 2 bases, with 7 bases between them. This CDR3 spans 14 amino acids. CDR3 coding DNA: TGCGCCAGCAGTCAATCGGTACAGAACTATGGCTACACCTTC. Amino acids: CASSQSVQNYGYTF.

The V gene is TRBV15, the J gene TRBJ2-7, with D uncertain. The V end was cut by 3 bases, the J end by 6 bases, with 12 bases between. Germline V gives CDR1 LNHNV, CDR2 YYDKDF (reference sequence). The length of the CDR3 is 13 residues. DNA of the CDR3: TGTGCCACCAGCAGCGGTCAGGTATCCGAGCAGTACTTC. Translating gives CATSSGQVSEQYF.

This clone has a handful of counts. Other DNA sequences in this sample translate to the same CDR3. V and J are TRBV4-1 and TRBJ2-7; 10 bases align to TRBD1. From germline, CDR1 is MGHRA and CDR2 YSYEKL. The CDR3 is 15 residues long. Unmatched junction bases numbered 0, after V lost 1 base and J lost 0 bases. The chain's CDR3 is CASSQGTGGSYEQYF. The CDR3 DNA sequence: TGCGCCAGCAGCCAAGGGACAGGGGGCTCCTACGAGCAGTACTTC.

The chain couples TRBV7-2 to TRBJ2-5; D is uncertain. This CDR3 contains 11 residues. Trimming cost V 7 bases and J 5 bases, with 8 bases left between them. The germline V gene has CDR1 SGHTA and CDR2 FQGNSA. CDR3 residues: CASTSGETQYF. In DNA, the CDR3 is TGTGCCAGCACCTCCGGGGAGACCCAGTACTTC. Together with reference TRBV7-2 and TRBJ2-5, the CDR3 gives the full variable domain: GAGVSQSPSNKVTEKGKDVELRCDPISGHTALYWYRQSLGQGLEFLIYFQGNSAPDKSGLPSDRFSAERTGGSVSTLTIQRTQQEDSAVYLCASTSGETQYFGPGTRLLVL.

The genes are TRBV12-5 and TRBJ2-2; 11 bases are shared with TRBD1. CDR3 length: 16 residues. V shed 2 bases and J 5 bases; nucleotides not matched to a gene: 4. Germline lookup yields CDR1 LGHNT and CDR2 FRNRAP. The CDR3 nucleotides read TGTGCTAGTGGTTTGTCCGGGACAGGGGGAACCGGGGAGCTGTTTTTT. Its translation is CASGLSGTGGTGELFF. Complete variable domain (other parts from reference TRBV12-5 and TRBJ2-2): DARVTQTPRHKVTEMGQEVTMRCQPILGHNTVFWYRQTMMQGLELLAYFRNRAPLDDSGMPKDRFSAEMPDATLATLKIQPSEPRDSAVYFCASGLSGTGGTGELFFGEGSRLTVL.

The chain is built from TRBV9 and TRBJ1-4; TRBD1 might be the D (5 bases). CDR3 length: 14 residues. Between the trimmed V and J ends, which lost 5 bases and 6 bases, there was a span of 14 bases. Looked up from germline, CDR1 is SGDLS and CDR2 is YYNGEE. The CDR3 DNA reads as TGTGCCAGCAGTTCGCGCGGGGGTGATGAAAAACTGTTTTTT. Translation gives CASSSRGGDEKLFF.

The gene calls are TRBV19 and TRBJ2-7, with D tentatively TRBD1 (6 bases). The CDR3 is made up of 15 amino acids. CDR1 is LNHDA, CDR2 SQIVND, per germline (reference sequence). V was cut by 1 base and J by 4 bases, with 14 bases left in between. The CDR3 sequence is CASSIGSQGLYEQYF. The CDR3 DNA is TGTGCCAGTAGTATAGGATCCCAGGGGCTGTACGAGCAGTACTTC.

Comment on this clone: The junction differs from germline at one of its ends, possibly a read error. This chain's CDR3 is CAASAWTDPREQYF. CDR3 nucleotide sequence: TGTGCCGCCAGTGCCTGGACAGACCCTCGTGAGCAGTACTTC. The rearrangement joins TRBV24-1 to TRBJ2-7; D may be TRBD1 (6 bases). Germline-derived CDR1 and CDR2 are KGHDR and SFDVKD. The CDR3 is 14 residues long.

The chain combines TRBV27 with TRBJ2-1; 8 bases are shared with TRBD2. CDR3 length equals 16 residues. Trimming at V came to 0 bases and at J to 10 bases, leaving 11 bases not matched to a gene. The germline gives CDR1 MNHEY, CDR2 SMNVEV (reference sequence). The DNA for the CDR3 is TGTGCCAGCAGTTTATCCCCGGGACTAGGATTCGGGGAGCAGTTCTTC. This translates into CASSLSPGLGFGEQFF.

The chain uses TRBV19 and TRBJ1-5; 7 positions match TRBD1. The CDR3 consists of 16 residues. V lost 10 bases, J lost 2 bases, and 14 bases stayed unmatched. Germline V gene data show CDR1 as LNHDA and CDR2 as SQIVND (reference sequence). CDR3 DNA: TGTGCCACCTCCCAACGCAGACAGGGCGGCAATCAGCCCCAGCATTTT. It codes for CATSQRRQGGNQPQHF.

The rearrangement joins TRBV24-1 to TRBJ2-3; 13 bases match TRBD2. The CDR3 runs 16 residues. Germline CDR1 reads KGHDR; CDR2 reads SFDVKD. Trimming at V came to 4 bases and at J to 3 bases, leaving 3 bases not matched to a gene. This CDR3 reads CATSDRTSGRTDTQYF. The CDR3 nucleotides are TGTGCCACCAGTGACCGGACTAGCGGGAGAACAGATACGCAGTATTTT.

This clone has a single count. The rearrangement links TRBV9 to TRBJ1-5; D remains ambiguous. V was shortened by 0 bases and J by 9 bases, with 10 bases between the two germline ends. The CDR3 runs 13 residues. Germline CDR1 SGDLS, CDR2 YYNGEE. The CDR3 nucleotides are TGTGCCAGCAGCGTAGAAGGGTCGGGGCCCCAGCATTTT. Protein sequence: CASSVEGSGPQHF.

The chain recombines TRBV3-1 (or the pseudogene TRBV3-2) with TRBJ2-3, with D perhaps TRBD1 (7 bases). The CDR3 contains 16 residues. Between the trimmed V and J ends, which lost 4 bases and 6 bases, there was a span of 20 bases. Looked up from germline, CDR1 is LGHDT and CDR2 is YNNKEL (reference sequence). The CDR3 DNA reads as TGTGCCAGCAGCCCGAGGACTACAGGGGCTGGGGATACGCAGTATTTT. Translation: CASSPRTTGAGDTQYF.

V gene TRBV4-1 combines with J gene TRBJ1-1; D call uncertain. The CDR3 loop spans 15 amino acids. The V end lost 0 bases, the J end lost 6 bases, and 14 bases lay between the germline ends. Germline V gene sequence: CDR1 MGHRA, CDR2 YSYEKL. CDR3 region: CASSQERDLYAEAFF. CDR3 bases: TGCGCCAGCAGCCAAGAGAGGGATCTCTACGCTGAAGCTTTCTTT.

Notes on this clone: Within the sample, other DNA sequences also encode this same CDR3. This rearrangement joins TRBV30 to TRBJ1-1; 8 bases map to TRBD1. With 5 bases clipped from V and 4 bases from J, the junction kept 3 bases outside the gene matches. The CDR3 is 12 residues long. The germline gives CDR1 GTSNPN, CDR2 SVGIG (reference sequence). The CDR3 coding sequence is TGTGCCTGGCGGACAGGGCCCACTGAAGCTTTCTTT. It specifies CAWRTGPTEAFF.

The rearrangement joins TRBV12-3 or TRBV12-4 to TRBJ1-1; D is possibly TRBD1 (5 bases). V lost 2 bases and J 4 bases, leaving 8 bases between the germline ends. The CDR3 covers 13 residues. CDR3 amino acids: CASSLNGGTEAFF. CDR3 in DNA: TGTGCCAGCAGTTTAAACGGGGGCACTGAAGCTTTCTTT.

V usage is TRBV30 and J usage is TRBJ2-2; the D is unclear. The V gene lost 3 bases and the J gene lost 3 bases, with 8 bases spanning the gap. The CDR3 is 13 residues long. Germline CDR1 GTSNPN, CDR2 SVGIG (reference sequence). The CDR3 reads CAWRVPHTGELFF. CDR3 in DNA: TGTGCCTGGAGGGTGCCGCACACCGGGGAGCTGTTTTTT.

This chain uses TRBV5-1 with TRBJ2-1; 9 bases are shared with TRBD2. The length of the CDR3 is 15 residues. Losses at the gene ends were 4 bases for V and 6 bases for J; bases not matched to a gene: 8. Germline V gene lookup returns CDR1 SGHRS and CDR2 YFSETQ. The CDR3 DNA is TGCGCCAGCAGCCTACTAGCGGGCGAACTCAATGAGCAGTTCTTC. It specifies CASSLLAGELNEQFF.

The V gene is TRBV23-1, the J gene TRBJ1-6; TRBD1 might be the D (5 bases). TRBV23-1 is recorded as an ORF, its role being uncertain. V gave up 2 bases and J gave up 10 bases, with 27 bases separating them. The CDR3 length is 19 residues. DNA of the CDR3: TGCGCCAGCAGTCAAACCACGTGGCCGGGGAGGCAGGGTTACTCACCCCTCCACTTT. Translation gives CASSQTTWPGRQGYSPLHF.

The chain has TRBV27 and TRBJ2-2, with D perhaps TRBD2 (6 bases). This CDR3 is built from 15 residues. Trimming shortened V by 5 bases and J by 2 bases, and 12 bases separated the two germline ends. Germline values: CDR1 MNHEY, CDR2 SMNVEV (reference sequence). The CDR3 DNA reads TGTGCCAGCAGTGTAGCGGTACTAAACACCGGGGAGCTGTTTTTT. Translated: CASSVAVLNTGELFF.

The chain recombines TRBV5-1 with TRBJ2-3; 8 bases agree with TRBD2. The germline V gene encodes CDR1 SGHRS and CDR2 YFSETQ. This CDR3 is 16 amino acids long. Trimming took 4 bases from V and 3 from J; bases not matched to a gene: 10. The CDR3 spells CASSPIGTSLTDTQYF. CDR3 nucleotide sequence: TGCGCCAGCAGCCCGATCGGGACTAGTCTGACAGATACGCAGTATTTT. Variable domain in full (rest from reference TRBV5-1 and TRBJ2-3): KAGVTQTPRYLIKTRGQQVTLSCSPISGHRSVSWYQQTPGQGLQFLFEYFSETQRNKGNFPGRFSGRQFSNSRSEMNVSTLELGDSALYLCASSPIGTSLTDTQYFGPGTRLTVL.